This T cell receptor (beta chain) stems from a study of OX40 agonist ivuxolimab in advanced cancers. This table comes from immunoSEQ multiplex PCR, and its TCRdb copy is limited to in-frame clones, with some not included. Found here are about 20,000 clones, over 80% of them singletons; the top ten hold just over 35%. Trimming removed 3 bases at V and 6 bases at J, with 12 bases between. The germline gives CDR1 SQVTM, CDR2 ANQGSEA. The length of the CDR3 is 13 residues. This TCR came from an adult with an advanced solid tumor such as melanoma, head and neck, liver or kidney cancer. The material was CD4+ or CD8+ T cells sorted from blood, obtained in a trial of the OX40 agonist ivuxolimab. The V gene is TRBV29-1, the J gene TRBJ2-1, with D uncertain. The DNA of the CDR3 is TGCAGCGTTGAGGCTCCATGGGTCAATGAGCAGTTCTTC. This sequence encodes CSVEAPWVNEQFF.